The 21 T cell receptor beta chains below were found in one sample sequenced in a study of blood T cell repertoires in COVID-19. Repertoires were generated with immunoSEQ multiplex PCR, while TCRdb's copy carries only in-frame clones and drops some. This sample has some 85,000 clones, with over 60% found just once. Sequenced input: peripheral blood. These receptor sequences come from a human donor in a cohort sampled during active COVID-19.

The CDR3 reads CASSLFGENEQFF. DNA of the CDR3: TGTGCCAGCAGCCTCTTCGGGGAAAATGAGCAGTTCTTC. The rearrangement links TRBV3-1 (or the pseudogene TRBV3-2) to TRBJ2-1; TRBD2 is a possible D gene (5 bases). There are 13 residues in the CDR3. CDR1 and CDR2 (germline): LGHDT, YNNKEL (reference sequence). The ends were cut back, 4 bases at V and 7 bases at J, with 11 bases in the middle.

The chain joins TRBV27 to TRBJ2-7; 9 bases are shared with TRBD1. J gave up 2 bases and V 10 bases, and 12 bases lay outside the gene matches. The length of the CDR3 is 15 residues. CDR1 and CDR2 from the germline V gene are MNHEY and SMNVEV (reference sequence). CDR3 bases: TGTGCCACCAGCCAGTTTTGGGACAGGGCCTACGAGCAGTACTTC. Protein: CATSQFWDRAYEQYF.

This chain uses TRBV19 with TRBJ2-7; 9 bases match TRBD1. Germline loops: CDR1 LNHDA, CDR2 SQIVND (reference sequence). CDR3 size: 15 residues. J lost 3 bases, V lost 4 bases, and 7 bases had no gene match. The CDR3 is CASSTTGTGHYEQYF. The CDR3 coding sequence is TGTGCCAGTAGTACCACCGGGACAGGGCACTACGAGCAGTACTTC.

The genes are TRBV19 and TRBJ2-7; D possibly corresponds to TRBD1 (5 bases). CDR3 size: 12 residues. Trimming cost V 5 bases and J 4 bases, with 9 bases left between them. Germline V gene lookup returns CDR1 LNHDA and CDR2 SQIVND (reference sequence). DNA of the CDR3: TGTGCCAGTAGTGTTCAGGGTTACGAGCAGTACTTC. Translation gives CASSVQGYEQYF. Filled out from reference TRBV19 and TRBJ2-7, the complete variable domain reads DGGITQSPKYLFRKEGQNVTLSCEQNLNHDAMYWYRQDPGQGLRLIYYSQIVNDFQKGDIAEGYSVSREKKESFPLTVTSAQKNPTAFYLCASSVQGYEQYFGPGTRLTVT.

V is TRBV19 and J is TRBJ2-1; maybe TRBD1 (5 bases). The V end was cut by 4 bases, the J end by 6 bases, with 19 bases between. The CDR3 consists of 16 residues. Germline CDR1 LNHDA, CDR2 SQIVND (reference sequence). CDR3 residues: CASSTVLGARSNEQFF. The DNA of the CDR3 is TGTGCCAGTAGTACGGTCCTAGGGGCACGGAGCAATGAGCAGTTCTTC.

As to this clone: An end of the junction does not agree with germline; a read error may underlie this. The chain has TRBV28 and TRBJ2-7; 8 bases agree with TRBD2. The CDR3 has 17 residues. Per the germline V gene, CDR1 is MDHEN and CDR2 is SYDVKM. As DNA, the CDR3 is TGTGCCAGCAGCTTATACCCCCGTGGTAGCGGGATTTACGAGCAGTACTTC. As protein: CASSLYPRGSGIYEQYF.

V gene TRBV6-2 or TRBV6-3 combines with J gene TRBJ2-1; 7 nucleotides match TRBD1. This CDR3 is built from 16 residues. Germline values: CDR1 MNHEY, CDR2 SVGEGT. With V trimmed by 6 bases and J by 2 bases, 10 bases remained unmatched. CDR3 loop: CASSQLQGWTYNEQFF. The DNA of the CDR3 is TGTGCCAGCAGCCAACTACAGGGGTGGACCTACAATGAGCAGTTCTTC.

The chain joins TRBV4-1 to TRBJ2-5; 13 nucleotides match TRBD2. CDR3 length equals 17 residues. Germline values: CDR1 MGHRA, CDR2 YSYEKL. V lost 1 base, J lost 2 bases, and 4 bases stayed unmatched. The CDR3 nucleotides are TGCGCCAGCAGCCAAGGGACTAGCGGGAGTTTTCAAGAGACCCAGTACTTC. It codes for CASSQGTSGSFQETQYF.

V and J are TRBV29-1 and TRBJ2-5; 7 bases agree with TRBD1. Looked up from germline, CDR1 is SQVTM and CDR2 is ANQGSEA. With V trimmed by 2 bases and J by 4 bases, 7 bases remained unmatched. This CDR3 contains 14 residues. CDR3 residues: CSVELQGVPETQYF. CDR3 nucleotide sequence: TGCAGCGTTGAACTCCAGGGGGTCCCAGAGACCCAGTACTTC.

The chain recombines TRBV28 with TRBJ2-1; 14 nucleotides align to TRBD2. J gave up 8 bases and V 6 bases, and 6 bases lay outside the gene matches. This CDR3 spans 15 amino acids. Germline V gives CDR1 MDHEN, CDR2 SYDVKM. As DNA, the CDR3 is TGTGCCAGCAGACCCGGGACTAGCGGGAGCCATGAGCAGTTCTTC. Its protein product is CASRPGTSGSHEQFF.

This chain links TRBV28 with TRBJ2-2; TRBD1 is a possible D gene (5 bases). The CDR3 has 11 amino acids. Germline-derived CDR1 and CDR2 are MDHEN and SYDVKM. V lost 6 bases and J 6 bases, leaving 5 bases between the germline ends. CDR3 in amino acids: CASRGAGELFF. The CDR3 region has the DNA TGTGCCAGCAGAGGGGCCGGGGAGCTGTTTTTT. The full variable domain, with the rest looked up from reference TRBV28 and TRBJ2-2, is DVKVTQSSRYLVKRTGEKVFLECVQDMDHENMFWYRQDPGLGLRLIYFSYDVKMKEKGDIPEGYSVSREKKERFSLILESASTNQTSMYLCASRGAGELFFGEGSRLTVL.

The chain combines TRBV19 with TRBJ2-7, with D maybe TRBD1 (5 bases). Germline CDR1 is LNHDA and CDR2 is SQIVND (reference sequence). V was trimmed by 3 bases and J by 6 bases, leaving 21 bases between them. There are 16 residues in the CDR3. CDR3 in amino acids: CASSMGSPREPLEQYF. The CDR3 DNA reads TGTGCCAGTAGTATGGGGTCCCCCAGGGAACCCCTCGAGCAGTACTTC.

This chain connects TRBV30 to TRBJ1-5; 7 nucleotides align to TRBD1. Germline V gene sequence: CDR1 GTSNPN, CDR2 SVGIG (reference sequence). V lost 2 bases to trimming and J lost 7 bases; unmatched junction nucleotides: 5. This CDR3 spans 13 amino acids. The CDR3 here is CAWSLRGWQPQHF. CDR3 nucleotide sequence: TGTGCCTGGAGTCTCAGGGGGTGGCAGCCCCAGCATTTT. Filled out from reference TRBV30 and TRBJ1-5, the complete variable domain reads SQTIHQWPATLVQPVGSPLSLECTVEGTSNPNLYWYRQAAGRGLQLLFYSVGIGQISSEVPQNLSASRPQDRQFILSSKKLLLSDSGFYLCAWSLRGWQPQHFGDGTRLSIL.

This clone showed up just once. The chain uses TRBV28 and TRBJ2-1, with 10 bases matching TRBD2. V was clipped by 3 bases and J by 7 bases; unmatched bases: 12. Germline V gene sequence: CDR1 MDHEN, CDR2 SYDVKM. The CDR3 totals 17 residues. In nucleotides, the CDR3 is TGTGCCAGCAGTTTTAGGCTAATAGCGGGAGGAGGGAATGAGCAGTTCTTC. Translated: CASSFRLIAGGGNEQFF.

The V and J genes are TRBV12-5 and TRBJ2-3; D is perhaps TRBD2 (6 bases). The CDR3 loop spans 14 amino acids. Germline CDR1 is LGHNT and CDR2 is FRNRAP. With 6 bases removed from V and 3 bases from J, the gap between germline ends came to 13 bases. CDR3 sequence reads: CASGPQLATDTQYF. CDR3 nucleotide sequence: TGTGCTAGTGGGCCCCAACTAGCAACAGATACGCAGTATTTT.

V usage is TRBV12-3 or TRBV12-4 and J usage is TRBJ1-3; D is possibly TRBD1 (5 bases). The V end was cut by 2 bases, the J end by 4 bases, with 6 bases between. This CDR3 has 13 residues. The CDR3 loop is CASSLRGGNTIYF. CDR3 bases: TGTGCCAGCAGTTTACGGGGGGGAAACACCATATATTTT.

V usage is TRBV20-1 and J usage is TRBJ2-2; 7 bases match TRBD2. The germline gives CDR1 DFQATT, CDR2 SNEGSKA (reference sequence). The J segment lost 5 bases and the V segment lost 3 bases, leaving 6 bases of the junction unmatched. The CDR3 has 14 amino acids. CDR3 sequence reads: CSASKGTKTGELFF. The CDR3 DNA reads as TGCAGTGCTAGTAAAGGGACTAAAACCGGGGAGCTGTTTTTT.

The gene calls are TRBV30 and TRBJ2-2; TRBD2 matches 12 bases. Per the germline V gene, CDR1 is GTSNPN and CDR2 is SVGIG (reference sequence). Germline trimming cut 2 bases from V and 7 bases from J; bases unmatched to any gene: 5. The CDR3 covers 15 residues. CDR3 sequence: CAWSSLAGGYGELFF. DNA of the CDR3: TGTGCCTGGAGTTCCCTAGCGGGAGGGTACGGGGAGCTGTTTTTT.

The gene calls are TRBV18 and TRBJ2-5; TRBD1 matches at 7 bases. V trimming: 2 bases; J trimming: 2 bases; junction bases outside the gene matches: 2. The CDR3 contains 14 residues. Germline CDR1 reads KGHSH; CDR2 reads LQKENI. The DNA of the CDR3 is TGTGCCAGCTCACCAGGGACAGCACAAGAGACCCAGTACTTC. Translated: CASSPGTAQETQYF.

This sequence joins TRBV21-1 and TRBJ2-1; TRBD1, the D gene given by the table, was not confirmed from the DNA. TRBV21-1 is designated a pseudogene. The CDR3 has 17 amino acids. DNA of the CDR3: TGTGCCAGCAGCAAAGATCCCGGGACAGGGACCTACAATGAGCAGTTCTTC. Translated: CASSKDPGTGTYNEQFF.

This chain uses TRBV28 with TRBJ1-3; 7 positions match TRBD1. The CDR3 sequence is 13 residues long. Trimming at V came to 6 bases and at J to 7 bases, leaving 6 bases not matched to a gene. Germline loops: CDR1 MDHEN, CDR2 SYDVKM. The CDR3 sequence is CASRRDSINTIYF. The CDR3 nucleotides are TGTGCCAGCAGACGGGACAGTATTAACACCATATATTTT.